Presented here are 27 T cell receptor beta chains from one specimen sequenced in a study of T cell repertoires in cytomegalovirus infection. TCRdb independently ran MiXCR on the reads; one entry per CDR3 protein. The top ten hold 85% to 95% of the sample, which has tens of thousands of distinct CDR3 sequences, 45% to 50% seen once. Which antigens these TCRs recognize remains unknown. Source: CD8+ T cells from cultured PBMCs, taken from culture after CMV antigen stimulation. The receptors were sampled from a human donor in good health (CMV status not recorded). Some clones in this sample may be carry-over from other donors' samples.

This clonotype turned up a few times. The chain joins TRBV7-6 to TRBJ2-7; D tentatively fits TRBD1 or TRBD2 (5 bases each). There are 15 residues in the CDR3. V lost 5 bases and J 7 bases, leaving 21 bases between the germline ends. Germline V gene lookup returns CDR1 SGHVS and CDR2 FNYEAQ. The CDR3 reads CASSAKPGPSREQYF. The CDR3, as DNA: TGTGCCAGCAGCGCCAAACCGGGACCGAGCAGGGAGCAGTACTTC.

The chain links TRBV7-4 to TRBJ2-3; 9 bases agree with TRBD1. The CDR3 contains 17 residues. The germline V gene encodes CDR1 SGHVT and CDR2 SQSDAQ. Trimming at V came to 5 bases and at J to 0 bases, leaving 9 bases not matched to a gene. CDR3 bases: TGTGCCAGCAGCCCGCAAACAGGGGGCCTGAGCACAGATACGCAGTATTTT. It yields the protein CASSPQTGGLSTDTQYF.

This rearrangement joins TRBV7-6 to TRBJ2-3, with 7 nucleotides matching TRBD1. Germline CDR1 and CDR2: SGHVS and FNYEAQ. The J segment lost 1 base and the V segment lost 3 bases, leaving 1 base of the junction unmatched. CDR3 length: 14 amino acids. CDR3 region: CASSFGQGTDTQYF. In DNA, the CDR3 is TGTGCCAGCAGCTTTGGACAGGGCACAGATACGCAGTATTTT.

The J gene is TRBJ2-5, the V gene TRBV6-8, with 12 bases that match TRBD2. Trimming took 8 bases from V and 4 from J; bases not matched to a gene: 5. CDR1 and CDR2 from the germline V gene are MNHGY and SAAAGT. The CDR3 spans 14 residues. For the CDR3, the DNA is TGTGCCAGCGGTTCTAGCGGGGGGGGAGAGACCCAGTACTTC. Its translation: CASGSSGGGETQYF.

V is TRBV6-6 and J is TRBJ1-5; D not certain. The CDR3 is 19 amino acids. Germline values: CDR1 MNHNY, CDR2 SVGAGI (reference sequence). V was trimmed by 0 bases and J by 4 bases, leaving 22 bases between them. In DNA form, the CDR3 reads TGTGCCAGCAGTTACTCGCGCAACGCCATTACAGCTACTAATCAGCCCCAGCATTTT. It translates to CASSYSRNAITATNQPQHF.

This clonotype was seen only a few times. This chain's CDR3 is CASSSGHGGTTTDTQYF. CDR3 bases: TGTGCCAGCAGCTCAGGCCATGGCGGAACAACCACAGATACGCAGTATTTT. The rearrangement joins TRBV7-9 to TRBJ2-3; no firm D call. Deletions cut 4 bases from V and 2 bases from J, with 19 bases between. The CDR3 runs 17 residues. Germline V gives CDR1 SEHNR, CDR2 FQNEAQ (reference sequence).

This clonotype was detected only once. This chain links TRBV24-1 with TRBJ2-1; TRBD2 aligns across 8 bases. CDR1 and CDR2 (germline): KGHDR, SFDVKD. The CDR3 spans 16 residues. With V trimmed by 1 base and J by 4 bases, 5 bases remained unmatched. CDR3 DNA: TGTGCCACCAGTGATTTCAGCGGGAGTAGGTACAATGAGCAGTTCTTC. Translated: CATSDFSGSRYNEQFF.

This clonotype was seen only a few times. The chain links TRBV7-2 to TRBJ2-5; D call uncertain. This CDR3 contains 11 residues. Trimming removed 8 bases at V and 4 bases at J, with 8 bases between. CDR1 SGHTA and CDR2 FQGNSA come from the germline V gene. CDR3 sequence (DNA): TGTGCCAGCGGGCTCAGAGAGACCCAGTACTTC. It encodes CASGLRETQYF.

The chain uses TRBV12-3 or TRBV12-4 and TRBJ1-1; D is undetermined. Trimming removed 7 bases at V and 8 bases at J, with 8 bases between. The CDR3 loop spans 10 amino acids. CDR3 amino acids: CASKAHEAFF. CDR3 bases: TGTGCCAGCAAGGCCCACGAAGCTTTCTTT.

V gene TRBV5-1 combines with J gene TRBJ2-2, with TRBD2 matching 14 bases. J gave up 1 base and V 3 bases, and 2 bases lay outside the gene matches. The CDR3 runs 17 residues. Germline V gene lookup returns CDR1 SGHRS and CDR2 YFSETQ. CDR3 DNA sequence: TGCGCCAGCAGCTGGACTAGCGGGGGGCAGAACACCGGGGAGCTGTTTTTT. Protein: CASSWTSGGQNTGELFF.

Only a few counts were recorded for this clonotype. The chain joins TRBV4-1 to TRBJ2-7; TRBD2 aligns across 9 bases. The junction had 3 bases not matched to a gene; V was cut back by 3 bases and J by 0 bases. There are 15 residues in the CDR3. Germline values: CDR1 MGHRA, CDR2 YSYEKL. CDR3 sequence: CASSQATSGSYEQYF. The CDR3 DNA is TGCGCCAGCAGCCAGGCGACTAGCGGCTCCTACGAGCAGTACTTC.

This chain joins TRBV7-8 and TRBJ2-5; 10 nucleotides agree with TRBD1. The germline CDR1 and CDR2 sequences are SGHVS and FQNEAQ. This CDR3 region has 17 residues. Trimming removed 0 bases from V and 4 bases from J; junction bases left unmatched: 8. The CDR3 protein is CASSLADRGQVLETQYF. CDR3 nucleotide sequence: TGTGCCAGCAGCTTAGCAGACAGGGGGCAGGTATTAGAGACCCAGTACTTC.

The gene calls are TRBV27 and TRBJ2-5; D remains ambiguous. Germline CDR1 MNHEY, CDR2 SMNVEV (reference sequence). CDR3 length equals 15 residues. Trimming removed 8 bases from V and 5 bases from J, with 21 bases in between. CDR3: CASAKRGRVGETQYF. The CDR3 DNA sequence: TGTGCCAGCGCCAAAAGAGGACGCGTGGGCGAGACCCAGTACTTC.

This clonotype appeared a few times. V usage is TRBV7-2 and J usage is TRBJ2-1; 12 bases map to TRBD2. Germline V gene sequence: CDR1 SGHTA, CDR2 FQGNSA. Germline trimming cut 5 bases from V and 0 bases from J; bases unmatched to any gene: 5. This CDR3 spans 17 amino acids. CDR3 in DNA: TGTGCCAGCAGCGGATTGACTAGCGGGAGCTCCTACAATGAGCAGTTCTTC. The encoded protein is CASSGLTSGSSYNEQFF.

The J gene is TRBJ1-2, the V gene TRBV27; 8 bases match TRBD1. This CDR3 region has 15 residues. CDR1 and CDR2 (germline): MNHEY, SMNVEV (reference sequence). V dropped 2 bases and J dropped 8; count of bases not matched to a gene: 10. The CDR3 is CASSLRGQVGKGYTF. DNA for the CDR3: TGTGCCAGCAGTTTACGGGGACAGGTGGGAAAAGGCTACACCTTC.

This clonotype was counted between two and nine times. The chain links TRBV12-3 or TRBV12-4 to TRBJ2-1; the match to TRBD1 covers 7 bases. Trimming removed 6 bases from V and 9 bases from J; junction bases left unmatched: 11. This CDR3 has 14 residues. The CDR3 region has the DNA TGTGCCAGCAGCCCGACAGGGTATAGTGGTGAGCAGTTCTTC. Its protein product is CASSPTGYSGEQFF.

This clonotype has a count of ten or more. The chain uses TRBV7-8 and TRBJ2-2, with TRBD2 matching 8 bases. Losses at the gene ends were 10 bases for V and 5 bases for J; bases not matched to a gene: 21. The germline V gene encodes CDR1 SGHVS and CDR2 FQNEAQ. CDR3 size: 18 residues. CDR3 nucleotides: TGTGCCAACCAACCGGGACTAGGAATATCCAAGGGGACCGGGGAGCTGTTTTTT. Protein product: CANQPGLGISKGTGELFF.

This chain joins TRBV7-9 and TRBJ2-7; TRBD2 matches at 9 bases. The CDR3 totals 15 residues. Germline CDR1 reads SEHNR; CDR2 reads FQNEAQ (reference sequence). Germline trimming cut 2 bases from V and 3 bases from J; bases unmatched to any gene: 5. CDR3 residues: CASSLLAGINYEQYF. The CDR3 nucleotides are TGTGCCAGCAGCTTACTAGCGGGAATTAACTACGAGCAGTACTTC.

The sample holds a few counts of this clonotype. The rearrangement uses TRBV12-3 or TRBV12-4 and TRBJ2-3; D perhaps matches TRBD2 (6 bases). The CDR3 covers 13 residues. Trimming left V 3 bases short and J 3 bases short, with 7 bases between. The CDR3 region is CASSFGGTDTQYF. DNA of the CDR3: TGTGCCAGCAGTTTCGGGGGAACAGATACGCAGTATTTT.

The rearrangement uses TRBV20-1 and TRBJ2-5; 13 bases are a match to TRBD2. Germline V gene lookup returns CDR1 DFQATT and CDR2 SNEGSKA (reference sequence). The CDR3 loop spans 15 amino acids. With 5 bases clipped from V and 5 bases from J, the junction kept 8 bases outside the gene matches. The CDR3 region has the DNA TGCAGTGCTCCGGGACTAGCGGGAAGTATCGAGACCCAGTACTTC. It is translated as CSAPGLAGSIETQYF.

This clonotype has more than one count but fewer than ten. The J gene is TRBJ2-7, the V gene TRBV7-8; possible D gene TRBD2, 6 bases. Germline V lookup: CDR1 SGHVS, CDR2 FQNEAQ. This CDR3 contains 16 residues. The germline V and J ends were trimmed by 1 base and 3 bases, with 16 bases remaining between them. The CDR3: CASSLGVRWRDYEQYF. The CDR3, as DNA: TGTGCCAGCAGCTTAGGTGTAAGGTGGAGGGACTACGAGCAGTACTTC.

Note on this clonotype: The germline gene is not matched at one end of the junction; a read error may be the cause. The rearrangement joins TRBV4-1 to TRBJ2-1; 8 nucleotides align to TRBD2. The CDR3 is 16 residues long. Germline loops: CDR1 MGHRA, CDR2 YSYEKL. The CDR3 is CASSQDSSGRSHEQFF. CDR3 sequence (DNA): TGTGCCAGCAGCCAAGATTCCAGCGGGAGAAGTCATGAGCAGTTCTTC.

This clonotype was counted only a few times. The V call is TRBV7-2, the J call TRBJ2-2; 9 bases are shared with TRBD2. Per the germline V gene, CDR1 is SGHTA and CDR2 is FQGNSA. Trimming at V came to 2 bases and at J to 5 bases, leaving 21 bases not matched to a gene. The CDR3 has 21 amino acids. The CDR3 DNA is TGTGCCAGCAGCTTAATAGGCGGTCAGTCGGGCGGGGGGGCCCGAACCGGGGAGCTGTTTTTT. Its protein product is CASSLIGGQSGGGARTGELFF.

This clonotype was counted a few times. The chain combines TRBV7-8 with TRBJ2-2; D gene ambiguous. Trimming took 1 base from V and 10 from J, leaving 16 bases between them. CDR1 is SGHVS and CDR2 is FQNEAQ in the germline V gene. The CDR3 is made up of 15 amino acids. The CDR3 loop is CASSLEWTGWEELFF. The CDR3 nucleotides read TGTGCCAGCAGCTTAGAGTGGACCGGCTGGGAGGAGCTGTTTTTT.

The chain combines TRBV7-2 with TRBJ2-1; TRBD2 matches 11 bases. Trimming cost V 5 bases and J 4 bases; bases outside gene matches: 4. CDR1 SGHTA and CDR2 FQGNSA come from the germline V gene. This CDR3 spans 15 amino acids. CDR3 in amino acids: CASSVGLAEYNEQFF. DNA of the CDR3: TGTGCCAGCAGCGTGGGACTAGCGGAATACAATGAGCAGTTCTTC. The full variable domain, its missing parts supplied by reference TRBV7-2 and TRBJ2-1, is GAGVSQSPSNKVTEKGKDVELRCDPISGHTALYWYRQSLGQGLEFLIYFQGNSAPDKSGLPSDRFSAERTGGSVSTLTIQRTQQEDSAVYLCASSVGLAEYNEQFFGPGTRLTVL.

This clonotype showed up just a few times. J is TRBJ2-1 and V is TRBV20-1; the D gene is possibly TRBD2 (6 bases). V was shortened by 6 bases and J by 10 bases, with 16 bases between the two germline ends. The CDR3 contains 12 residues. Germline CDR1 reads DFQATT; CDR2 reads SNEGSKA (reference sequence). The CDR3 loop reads CSAQAEGLEQFF. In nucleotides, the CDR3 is TGCAGTGCCCAGGCGGAGGGGTTGGAGCAGTTCTTC.

CDR3 protein: CASSRSGGAYNEQFF. DNA of the CDR3: TGCGCCAGCAGCCGGAGCGGGGGGGCGTACAATGAGCAGTTCTTC. The chain links TRBV5-1 to TRBJ2-1, with 10 bases identical to TRBD2. The CDR3 is made up of 15 amino acids. Germline assignment: CDR1 SGHRS and CDR2 YFSETQ. Trimming cost V 4 bases and J 4 bases; bases outside gene matches: 5.